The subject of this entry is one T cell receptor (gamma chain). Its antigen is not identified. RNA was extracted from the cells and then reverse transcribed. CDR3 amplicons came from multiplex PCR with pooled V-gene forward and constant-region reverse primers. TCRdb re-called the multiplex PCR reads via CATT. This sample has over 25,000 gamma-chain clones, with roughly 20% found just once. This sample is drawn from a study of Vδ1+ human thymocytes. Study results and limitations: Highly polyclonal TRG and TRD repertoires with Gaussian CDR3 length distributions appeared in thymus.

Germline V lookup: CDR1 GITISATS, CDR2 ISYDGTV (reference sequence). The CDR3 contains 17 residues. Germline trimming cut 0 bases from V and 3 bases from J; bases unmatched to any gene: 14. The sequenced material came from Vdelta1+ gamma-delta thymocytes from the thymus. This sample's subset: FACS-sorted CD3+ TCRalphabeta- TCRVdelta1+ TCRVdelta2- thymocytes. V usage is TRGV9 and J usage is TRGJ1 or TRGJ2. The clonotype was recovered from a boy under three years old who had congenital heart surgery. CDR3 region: CALWEVQSPLVYYKKLF. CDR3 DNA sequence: TGTGCCTTGTGGGAGGTGCAGTCCCCTCTGGTTTATTATAAGAAACTCTTT.